Listed below are T cell receptor beta chains from one sample, sequenced in a study of T cells after yellow fever vaccination. TCRdb called the 5' RACE reads again in MiXCR, with one record for every CDR3 protein. This table has around 590,000 distinct CDR3 sequences, about 12% appearing once. The material was PBMCs, obtained on the day of the yellow fever booster vaccination. Receptor source: a man under 40 who received the YFV17D yellow fever vaccine. The CDR3 runs from the conserved cysteine through the conserved F or W. The order of the fields is D gene, J gene, clone size, V gene, CDR3 DNA, CDR3 protein. The D gene is left open where the match is weak. Clone size is shown for a subset of rows, as once, few, many or a class of expanded clone.

>TRBD1|TRBJ2-1|.|TRBV4-3
TGCGCCAGCAGCCAAGATGCCAGGGGGCTTGAGCAGTTCTTC
CASSQDARGLEQFF
>.|TRBJ2-5|few|TRBV7-6
TGTGCCAGCAGCTCCATTCTTGGGAGCCAAGAGACCCAGTACTTC
CASSSILGSQETQYF
>TRBD2|TRBJ2-2|.|TRBV20-1
TGCAGTGCTTACGGGACTAGCGGCCGGTACACCGGGGAGCTGTTTTTT
CSAYGTSGRYTGELFF
>.|TRBJ1-1|.|TRBV10-3
TGTGCCATCAGTGACAGGAACACTGAAGCTTTCTTT
CAISDRNTEAFF
>.|TRBJ2-4|few|TRBV7-9
TGTGCCAGCAGCTCAGGTGTGCTGAGTACTCAAAACATTCAGTACTTC
CASSSGVLSTQNIQYF
>TRBD1|TRBJ2-7|.|TRBV10-3
TGTGCCATTTCTGTGAGGGACAGGGAGGGCGAGCAGTACTTC
CAISVRDREGEQYF
>TRBD2|TRBJ2-4|.|TRBV27
TGTGCCAGCAGTCCGAGACTAGCGGGAGCCTCCAACTCCAAAAACATTCAGTACTTC
CASSPRLAGASNSKNIQYF
>.|TRBJ2-3|.|TRBV20-1
TGCAGTGCTCTGAAGGGAGCTAGCACAGATACGCAGTATTTT
CSALKGASTDTQYF
>.|TRBJ2-3|few|TRBV18
TGTGCCAGCTCTCAAGCACTGGGGGAAACGCAGTATTTT
CASSQALGETQYF
>TRBD1|TRBJ1-5|few|TRBV20-1
TGCAGTGCTAGACCCCCGGGACAGGACTTGTGGCCCCAGCATTTT
CSARPPGQDLWPQHF
>.|TRBJ2-7|.|TRBV15
TGTGCCACCAGCAGGGACAGTCGCTCCTACGAGCAGTACTTC
CATSRDSRSYEQYF
>TRBD1|TRBJ1-1|few|TRBV2
TGTGCCAGCAGCGGGGACAGCCCGGAAGCTTTCTTT
CASSGDSPEAFF
>.|TRBJ2-6|.|TRBV7-9
TGTGCCAGCAAAGGACACGGAATAGCTGGGGCCAACGTCCTGACTTTC
CASKGHGIAGANVLTF
>TRBD2|TRBJ2-7|few|TRBV27
TGTGCCAGCAGTCCAGAGGGGAGATTGCGGGAGAAGTACTTC
CASSPEGRLREKYF
>TRBD1|TRBJ2-7|.|TRBV7-9
TGTGCCAGCAGCCTTGGGACAGTGAACGAGCAGTACTTC
CASSLGTVNEQYF
>.|TRBJ2-2|.|TRBV27
TGTGCCAGCAGTCTATCTTTCGGGGAGCTGTTTTTT
CASSLSFGELFF
>TRBD2|TRBJ2-3|.|TRBV9
TGTGCCAGCAGCGTAGAAGCGGGAGGGCCCACAGATACGCAGTATTTT
CASSVEAGGPTDTQYF
>.|TRBJ2-7|many|TRBV7-2
TGTGCCAGCAGACAGGGACTACCGTACGAGCAGTACTTC
CASRQGLPYEQYF
>.|TRBJ2-1|few|TRBV5-1
TGCGCCAGCAGAAGGCGCGGGGACAATGAGCAGTTCTTC
CASRRRGDNEQFF
>.|TRBJ2-3|.|TRBV20-1
TGCAGTGCTCCCTCAGGCGGTAGCACAGATACGCAGTATTTT
CSAPSGGSTDTQYF
>.|TRBJ2-2|few|TRBV10-3
TGTGCCATCAGTGTTACAAACACCGGGGAGCTGTTTTTT
CAISVTNTGELFF
>TRBD1|TRBJ1-6|.|TRBV7-2
TGTGCCAGCAGCCCCCCCCAGGGGGCACCCCTCCACTTT
CASSPPQGAPLHF
>TRBD2|TRBJ2-2|many|TRBV18
TGTGCCAGCTCACCACCGTCGGGAGGGAACACCGGGGAGCTGTTTTTT
CASSPPSGGNTGELFF
>.|TRBJ1-2|many|TRBV3-1
TGTGCCAGCAGCGGGGCTTACAGGAGCCGACTCTATGGCTACACCTTC
CASSGAYRSRLYGYTF
>TRBD1|TRBJ1-3|.|TRBV14
TGTGCCAGCAGCCCGACAGGGGCTGGAAACACCATATATTTT
CASSPTGAGNTIYF
>TRBD2|TRBJ2-5|few|TRBV7-3
TGTGCCAGCAGCTTAAACAGGAAGACCGGGACTAGCGGGAGTCCCCACCAAGAGACCCAGTACTTC
CASSLNRKTGTSGSPHQETQYF
>TRBD2|TRBJ2-7|.|TRBV20-1
TGCAGTGCTAGACGAGCGGGAACCTACGAGCAGTACTTC
CSARRAGTYEQYF
>TRBD1|TRBJ1-1|.|TRBV27
TGTGCCAGCAGTTTAAACCGGGACAGGGTCACTGAAGCTTTCTTT
CASSLNRDRVTEAFF
>TRBD1|TRBJ2-7|.|TRBV6-2/TRBV6-3
TGTGCCAGCCAAGAGGTTGGACAGGGGTCCTACGAGCAGTACTTC
CASQEVGQGSYEQYF
>.|TRBJ1-2|.|TRBV7-2
TGTGCCAGCAGCCTTACTAGGAGGGATGGCTACACCTTC
CASSLTRRDGYTF
>TRBD2|TRBJ2-1|.|TRBV20-1
TGCAGTGCCACTCCCGGGACTAGCGGGGACGCCAATGAGCAGTTCTTC
CSATPGTSGDANEQFF
>TRBD1|TRBJ2-2|.|TRBV24-1
TGTGCCACCAGTGACCTCCCCCCAGGGGGTACCGGGGAGCTGTTTTTT
CATSDLPPGGTGELFF
>TRBD2|TRBJ2-7|.|TRBV20-1
TGCAGTGCTAGAGTACCGGGACTAGCGGGAGTCTACGAGCAGTACTTC
CSARVPGLAGVYEQYF
>TRBD1|TRBJ2-7|few|TRBV7-2
TGTGCCAGCAGCAGCGCGACAGGGGTCCTCTCCTACGAGCAGTACTTC
CASSSATGVLSYEQYF
>.|TRBJ2-3|once|TRBV12-3/TRBV12-4
TGTGCCAGCAGTTTGGCCCAGGGAGAGTGGGATACGCAGTATTTT
CASSLAQGEWDTQYF
>TRBD1|TRBJ2-5|.|TRBV7-8
TGTGCCAGCAGCGCTACAGGGGCCCGAGAGACCCAGTACTTC
CASSATGARETQYF
>.|TRBJ2-1|few|TRBV9
TGTGCCAGCAGCCCCTGGGGGACAAGCTACAATGAGCAGTTCTTC
CASSPWGTSYNEQFF
>.|TRBJ2-3|.|TRBV20-1
TGCAGTTCACCTTTTGGCGCCTCCACAGATACGCAGTATTTT
CSSPFGASTDTQYF
>TRBD1|TRBJ1-4|few|TRBV6-1
TGTGCCAGCAGCGTAACAGGGGAGGTAGAAAAACTGTTTTTT
CASSVTGEVEKLFF
>.|TRBJ2-7|many|TRBV7-2
TGTGCCAGCAGCGCGAACCGGGGCTCCTACGAGCAGTACTTC
CASSANRGSYEQYF
>TRBD1|TRBJ1-5|few|TRBV6-5
TGTGCCAGCAGTTCGGGACAGCTGAGCAATCAGCCCCAGCATTTT
CASSSGQLSNQPQHF
>TRBD2|TRBJ2-1|.|TRBV6-1
TGTGCCAGCAGTCCAGGACTAGCGGGAAGGGACAATGAGCAGTTCTTC
CASSPGLAGRDNEQFF
>TRBD1|TRBJ2-7|.|TRBV28
TGTGCCAGCAGTTTCCCTCGACAGGGGCGTCAATCCTACGAGCAGTACTTC
CASSFPRQGRQSYEQYF